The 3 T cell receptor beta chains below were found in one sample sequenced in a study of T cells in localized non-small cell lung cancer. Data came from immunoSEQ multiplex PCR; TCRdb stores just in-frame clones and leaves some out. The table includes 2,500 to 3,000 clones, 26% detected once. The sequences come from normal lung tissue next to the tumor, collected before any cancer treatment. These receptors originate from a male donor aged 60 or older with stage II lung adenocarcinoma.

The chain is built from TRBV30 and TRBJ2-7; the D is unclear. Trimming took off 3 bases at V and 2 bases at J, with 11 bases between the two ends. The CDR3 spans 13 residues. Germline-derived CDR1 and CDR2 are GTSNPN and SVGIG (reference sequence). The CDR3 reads CAWRPDLTYEQYF. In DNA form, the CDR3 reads TGTGCCTGGAGACCCGACTTAACCTACGAGCAGTACTTC.

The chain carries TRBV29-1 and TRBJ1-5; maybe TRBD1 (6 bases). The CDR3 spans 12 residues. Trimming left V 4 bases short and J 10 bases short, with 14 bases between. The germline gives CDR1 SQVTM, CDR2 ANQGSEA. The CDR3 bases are TGCAGCGTTGGAGGGGGGGGTAATCCCCAGCATTTT. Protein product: CSVGGGGNPQHF.

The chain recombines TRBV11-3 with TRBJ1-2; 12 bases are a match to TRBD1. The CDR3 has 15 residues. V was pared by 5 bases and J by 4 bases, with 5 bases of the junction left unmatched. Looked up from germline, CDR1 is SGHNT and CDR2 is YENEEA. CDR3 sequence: CASSVGTGGTYGYTF. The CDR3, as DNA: TGTGCCAGCAGCGTCGGGACAGGGGGCACCTATGGCTACACCTTC.